Presented here are 2 T cell receptor beta chains from one specimen sequenced in a study of T cell repertoires in ileal Crohn's disease. Using immunoSEQ multiplex PCR, the repertoire was profiled, and TCRdb retains in-frame clones only, with some absent. There are 4,500 to 5,000 clones in the sample; roughly 81% occur only once, and under 8% lies in the top ten. Sequenced input: ileal tissue. Source of these receptors: an adult with Crohn's disease.

This CDR3 reads CATSRDSATGNTIYF. In DNA, the CDR3 is TGTGCCACCAGCAGAGATAGCGCGACTGGAAACACCATATATTTT. The chain has TRBV15 and TRBJ1-3; no definite D call. Germline assignment: CDR1 LNHNV and CDR2 YYDKDF (reference sequence). Trimming took off 0 bases at V and 2 bases at J, with 8 bases between the two ends. This CDR3 spans 15 amino acids.

The chain combines TRBV28 with TRBJ2-7, with 8 positions matching TRBD1. V was clipped by 5 bases and J by 2 bases; unmatched bases: 14. The CDR3 is made up of 17 amino acids. In germline, CDR1 is MDHEN, CDR2 SYDVKM. The CDR3 region is CASSPTPRQGPTYEQYF. The CDR3 coding sequence is TGTGCCAGCAGTCCCACGCCGAGACAGGGGCCAACCTACGAGCAGTACTTC.